This is a list of T cell receptor beta chains from one sample in a study of cytomegalovirus exposure and HLA in healthy donors. Here immunoSEQ multiplex PCR was the method, and the copy in TCRdb shows in-frame clones only, minus some. The ten most abundant clones cover roughly 2.6% of a sample with 55,000 to 85,000 clones. Sequencing input: PBMCs. The origin of the receptors is a female donor in good health and CMV-seropositive. The CDR3 runs from the conserved cysteine through the conserved F or W. A D gene is named only where the DNA matches it firmly.

d_call,j_call,v_call,cdr3_nt,cdr3_aa
-,TRBJ2-7,TRBV29-1,TGCAGCGTTGAAGGTGCAGGGTACGAGCAGTACTTC,CSVEGAGYEQYF
-,TRBJ2-7,TRBV18,TGTGCCAGCTCACCGGGAGGGGACAACTCCTACGAGCAGTACTTC,CASSPGGDNSYEQYF
-,TRBJ2-5,TRBV19,TGTGCCAGTAGTATATCCGGGGTCCAAGAGACCCAGTACTTC,CASSISGVQETQYF
-,TRBJ1-4,TRBV27,TGTGCCAGCAGTTTTGACAGCCCTAATGAAAAACTGTTTTTT,CASSFDSPNEKLFF
-,TRBJ1-2,TRBV6-5,TGTGCCAGCAGCATAGGATCAGCGGGGGGCTACACCTTC,CASSIGSAGGYTF
TRBD1,TRBJ2-7,TRBV5-4,TGTGCCAGCAGCCACCCGGGACAGGGGTACTACGAGCAGTACTTC,CASSHPGQGYYEQYF
-,TRBJ1-1,TRBV14,TGTGCCAGCAGCCAAGGAGGGAGGGATTGGGCTGAAGCTTTCTTT,CASSQGGRDWAEAFF
TRBD1,TRBJ1-1,TRBV6-5,TGTGCCAGCAGTTACTCCGGGACAGGGTTAGAGTTT,CASSYSGTGLEF
TRBD2,TRBJ2-7,TRBV4-2,TGTGCCAGCAGCCAAGATCGGGGACTAGCGGCCTACGAGCAGTACTTC,CASSQDRGLAAYEQYF
TRBD1,TRBJ1-5,TRBV28,TGTGCCAGCAGCGACAGGGTCAATCAGCCCCAGCATTTT,CASSDRVNQPQHF
TRBD1,TRBJ2-7,TRBV5-1,TGCGCCAGCAGCAATCCGGGACAGGGCTACGAGCAGTACTTC,CASSNPGQGYEQYF
TRBD1,TRBJ1-3,TRBV7-9,TGTGCCAGCAGCCCGGGGACAGGATACTCTGGAAACACCATATATTTT,CASSPGTGYSGNTIYF
TRBD2,TRBJ2-1,TRBV30,TGTGCCTGGAGTGAGAGACTAGCGGGGGACAATGAGCAGTTCTTC,CAWSERLAGDNEQFF
-,TRBJ2-7,TRBV9,TGTGCCAGCAGCCCTCATACGGGGGGCGTTGCCTACGAGCAGTACTTC,CASSPHTGGVAYEQYF
TRBD1,TRBJ1-6,TRBV7-9,TGTGCCAGCAGCCCGACAGGGGATAATTCACCCCTCCACTTT,CASSPTGDNSPLHF
-,TRBJ1-2,TRBV28,TGTGCCAGCAGTTTATTCAGGCGATCTACGTATGGCTACACCTTC,CASSLFRRSTYGYTF
TRBD2,TRBJ2-1,TRBV28,TGTGCCAGCAAACCATCCGGGACTAGCGGGAGGGCGGGTGAGCAGTTCTTC,CASKPSGTSGRAGEQFF
TRBD1,TRBJ1-2,TRBV9,TGTGCCAGCAGCAACCAGGGGGGCGGCTACACCTTC,CASSNQGGGYTF
TRBD1,TRBJ1-1,TRBV28,TGTGCCAGCAGTGTCCCGACAGGGGCCCCTGAAGCTTTCTTT,CASSVPTGAPEAFF
-,TRBJ2-3,TRBV6-5,TGTGCCAGCAGTTACGGGCTTGACACAGATACGCAGTATTTT,CASSYGLDTDTQYF
TRBD1,TRBJ1-2,TRBV6-5,TGTGCCAGCAGGGAACAGGGGGCAGTCGATGGCTACACCTTC,CASREQGAVDGYTF
-,TRBJ1-2,TRBV4-1,TGCGCCAGCAGCCAAGAGGACACTGCTAGCTATGGCTACACCTTC,CASSQEDTASYGYTF
-,TRBJ1-1,TRBV30,TGTGCCTGGAGCTCCGGGTATTGGCGTGAAGCTTTCTTT,CAWSSGYWREAFF
-,TRBJ2-2,TRBV2,TGTGCCAGCAGCGTGGAGCGGACGAACACCGGGGAGCTGTTTTTT,CASSVERTNTGELFF
TRBD2,TRBJ2-3,TRBV30,TGTGCCTGGAGTTTCGGCGGGAGTAGCACAGATACGCAGTATTTT,CAWSFGGSSTDTQYF
TRBD1,TRBJ1-1,TRBV7-3,TGTGCCAGCAGCCCAACCGACAGGGTCACTGAAGCTTTCTTT,CASSPTDRVTEAFF
TRBD2,TRBJ2-5,TRBV9,TGTGCCAGCAGCGTAGGGGCTAGCGGGGGGACCCAAGAGACCCAGTACTTC,CASSVGASGGTQETQYF
-,TRBJ1-1,TRBV5-6,TGTGCCAGCAGCTTGGCCTGGCAGGGGATGACTGAAGCTTTCTTT,CASSLAWQGMTEAFF
TRBD1,TRBJ1-4,TRBV9,TGTGCCAGCAGCGTCGGGACAGCAACTAATGAAAAACTGTTTTTT,CASSVGTATNEKLFF
-,TRBJ1-2,TRBV27,TGTGCCAGCAGTTTAACAGGGACCTATGGCTACACCTTC,CASSLTGTYGYTF
-,TRBJ1-4,TRBV5-1,TGCGCCAGCAGCTTGGGGACAGTCGTTAATGAAAAACTGTTTTTT,CASSLGTVVNEKLFF
-,TRBJ1-2,TRBV10-1,TGCGCCAGCAGTGAGAACAGGGCTTATGGCTACACCTTC,CASSENRAYGYTF
-,TRBJ2-7,TRBV28,TGTGCCAGCAGTCCCCCCGACAGACCATGGGAGCAGTACTTC,CASSPPDRPWEQYF
TRBD2,TRBJ2-3,TRBV9,TGTGCCAGCAGCGCCCATTCTAGCGGAGATACGCAGTATTTT,CASSAHSSGDTQYF
TRBD1,TRBJ1-1,TRBV6-1,TGTGCCAGCAGTGGCGGGACAGGGAGGGACACTGAAGCTTTCTTT,CASSGGTGRDTEAFF
-,TRBJ1-1,TRBV29-1,TGCAGCGTTGTTCGGGGGTCCAACACTGAAGCTTTCTTT,CSVVRGSNTEAFF
-,TRBJ2-7,TRBV7-2,TGTGCCAGCAGCTTAGGGGGGGACCTTCTCGAGCAGTACTTC,CASSLGGDLLEQYF
TRBD1,TRBJ2-5,TRBV30,TGTGCCGGGAGTGTATCGGCAGGGGGCGCCGAGACCCAGTACTTC,CAGSVSAGGAETQYF
-,TRBJ1-2,TRBV7-9,TGTGCCAGCAGCTTAGGCGGGACCTATGGCTACACCTTC,CASSLGGTYGYTF
TRBD1,TRBJ2-7,TRBV4-1,TGCGCCAGCAGCCAAGAGGCGGGACAGGGAGACTACGAGCAGTACTTC,CASSQEAGQGDYEQYF
-,TRBJ1-1,TRBV20-1,TGCAGTGCTATGAGGGACACTGAAGCTTTCTTT,CSAMRDTEAFF
-,TRBJ2-7,TRBV5-1,TGCGCCAGCAGCTTGAGGGGACACTCCTACGAGCAGTACTTC,CASSLRGHSYEQYF
TRBD1,TRBJ1-2,TRBV30,TGTGCCTGGAGTGTGGGACAGGGACCCTATGGCTACACCTTC,CAWSVGQGPYGYTF
-,TRBJ2-7,TRBV4-3,TGCGCCAGCAGCCAAGATACGGCGGTATACTACGAGCAGTACTTC,CASSQDTAVYYEQYF
TRBD1,TRBJ1-5,TRBV19,TGTGCCAGTAGTATAACGGGACAGAGCAATCAGCCCCAGCATTTT,CASSITGQSNQPQHF
-,TRBJ2-7,TRBV28,TGTGCCAGCAGTTCTAGGTACCAGGGGGGCGAGCAGTACTTC,CASSSRYQGGEQYF
TRBD2,TRBJ2-5,TRBV2,TGTGCCAGCAGGTCCCTAGCGGGGGGGCAAGAGACCCAGTACTTC,CASRSLAGGQETQYF
-,TRBJ2-2,TRBV30,TGTGCCTGGAGTGTAATGAAGTTATCGGGAAGTAGTGCCGGGGAGCTGTTTTTT,CAWSVMKLSGSSAGELFF
-,TRBJ2-2,TRBV9,TGTGCCAGCAGCGTGACAAACACCGGGGAGCTGTTTTTT,CASSVTNTGELFF
-,TRBJ1-1,TRBV5-1,TGCGCCAGCAGCTTGGCGACAGCGAACACTGAAGCTTTCTTT,CASSLATANTEAFF
TRBD1,TRBJ2-2,TRBV10-3,TGTGCCACCCAAGAGTTTCAGGGGGCTGGGGAGCTGTTTTTT,CATQEFQGAGELFF
-,TRBJ2-7,TRBV18,TGTGCCAGCTCACCTCCAGGGGAAATTTACGAGCAGTACTTC,CASSPPGEIYEQYF